This T cell receptor beta chain is from a study of blood T cell repertoires in COVID-19. On the study more broadly: PBMCs, B-cell-depleted T cells, or T cells were the source of the cDNA or gDNA that made up the material.

Authors' data handling: Estimated nucleated cell counts came from reference gene primer amplification. TCRdb keeps only in-frame clones here, not all; method: immunoSEQ multiplex PCR. V, J and clone size derive from that table, while D and trimming were established from the DNA sequence. Here the sample spans 310,000 or so clones, 80% to 90% being singletons. V shed 4 bases and J 10 bases; nucleotides not matched to a gene: 7. Germline CDR1 reads PRHDT; CDR2 reads FYEKMQ (reference sequence). The CDR3 is 15 amino acids. The sequenced sample consisted of peripheral blood. This clonotype was sampled from a young man who had recovered from COVID-19. The genes are TRBV13 and TRBJ2-1, with 13 bases aligning to TRBD2. The CDR3 loop is CASSSGTSGTSEQFF. DNA for the CDR3: TGTGCCAGCAGCTCCGGGACTAGCGGGACGTCGGAGCAGTTCTTC.